The clone carrying this T cell receptor beta chain has just one count. Its antigen is not identified. Germline CDR1 SGHNT, CDR2 YENEEA. The V end was cut by 6 bases, the J end by 3 bases, with 8 bases between. The CDR3 consists of 12 residues. The PCR had 60 Vbeta and 13 Jbeta primers. Clones were read by immunoSEQ multiplex PCR, and TCRdb kept only the in-frame ones, dropping some. Here the sample spans 110,000 or so clones, 70% to 80% being singletons. The sample belongs to a study of cytomegalovirus exposure and HLA in healthy donors. Study at large: Genotyping of about 400 donors showed that 80% to 90% belonged to the Caucasian-associated ancestry cluster.

Study observations and caveats: In an earlier analysis, most TCR beta V segments were productive about 87% or about 30% of the time.

The chain combines TRBV11-3 with TRBJ1-1, with D perhaps matching TRBD1 (6 bases). The sequence was collected from a young woman in good health and CMV-seropositive. The specimen was PBMCs. CDR3 DNA sequence: TGTGCCAGCAGTTACAGGGACACTGAAGCTTTCTTT. It translates to CASSYRDTEAFF.